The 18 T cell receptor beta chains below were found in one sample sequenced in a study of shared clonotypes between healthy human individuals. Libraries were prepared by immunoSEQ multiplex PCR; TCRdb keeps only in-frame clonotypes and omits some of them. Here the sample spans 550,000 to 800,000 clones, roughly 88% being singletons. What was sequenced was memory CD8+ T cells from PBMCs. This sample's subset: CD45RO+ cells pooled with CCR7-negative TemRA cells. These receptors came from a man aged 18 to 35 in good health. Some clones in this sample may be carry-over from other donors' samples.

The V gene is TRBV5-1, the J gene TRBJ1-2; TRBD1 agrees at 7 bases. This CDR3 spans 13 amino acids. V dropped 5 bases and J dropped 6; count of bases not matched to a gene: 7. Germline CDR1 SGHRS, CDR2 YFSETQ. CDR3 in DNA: TGCGCCAGCAGAGGAGGGGGCCTGGATGGCTACACCTTC. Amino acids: CASRGGGLDGYTF.

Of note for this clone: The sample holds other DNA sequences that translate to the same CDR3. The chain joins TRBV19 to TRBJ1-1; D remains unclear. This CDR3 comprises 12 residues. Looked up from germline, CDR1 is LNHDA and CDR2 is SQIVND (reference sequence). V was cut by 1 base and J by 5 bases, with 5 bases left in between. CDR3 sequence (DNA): TGTGCCAGTAGTATAGGCAGGACTGAAGCTTTCTTT. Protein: CASSIGRTEAFF.

The CDR3: CASSVATSSSYEQYF. Here the CDR3 DNA reads TGTGCCAGCAGCGTAGCGACTAGCAGCTCCTACGAGCAGTACTTC. The rearrangement joins TRBV9 to TRBJ2-7; 7 positions match TRBD2. V shed 0 bases and J 0 bases; nucleotides not matched to a gene: 3. The CDR3 covers 15 residues. Germline CDR1 reads SGDLS; CDR2 reads YYNGEE.

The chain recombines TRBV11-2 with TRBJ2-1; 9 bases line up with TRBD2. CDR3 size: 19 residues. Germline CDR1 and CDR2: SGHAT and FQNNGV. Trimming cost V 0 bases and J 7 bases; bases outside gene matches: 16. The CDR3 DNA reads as TGTGCCAGCAGCTTAGAGGTGCTAGCGGGAATCAAATCAGCAAATGAGCAGTTCTTC. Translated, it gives CASSLEVLAGIKSANEQFF.

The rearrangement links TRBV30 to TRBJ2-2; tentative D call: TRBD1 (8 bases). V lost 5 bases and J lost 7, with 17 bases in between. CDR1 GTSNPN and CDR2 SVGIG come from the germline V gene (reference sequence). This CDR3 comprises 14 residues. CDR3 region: CAWGLTGEGGELFF. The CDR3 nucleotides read TGTGCCTGGGGCCTGACAGGGGAGGGCGGGGAGCTGTTTTTT.

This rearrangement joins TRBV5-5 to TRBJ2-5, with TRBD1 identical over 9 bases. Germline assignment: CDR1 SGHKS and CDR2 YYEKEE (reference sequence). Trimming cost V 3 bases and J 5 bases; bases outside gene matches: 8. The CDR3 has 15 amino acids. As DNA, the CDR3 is TGTGCCAGCAGCTCCCATGGACAGGGGAGGGAGACCCAGTACTTC. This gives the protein CASSSHGQGRETQYF.

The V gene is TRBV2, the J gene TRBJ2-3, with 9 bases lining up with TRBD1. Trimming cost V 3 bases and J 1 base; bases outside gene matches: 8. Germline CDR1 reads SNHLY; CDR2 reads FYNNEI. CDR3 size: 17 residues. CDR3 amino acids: CASSDVQGARGTDTQYF. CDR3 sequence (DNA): TGTGCCAGCAGTGACGTACAGGGGGCGCGGGGCACAGATACGCAGTATTTT.

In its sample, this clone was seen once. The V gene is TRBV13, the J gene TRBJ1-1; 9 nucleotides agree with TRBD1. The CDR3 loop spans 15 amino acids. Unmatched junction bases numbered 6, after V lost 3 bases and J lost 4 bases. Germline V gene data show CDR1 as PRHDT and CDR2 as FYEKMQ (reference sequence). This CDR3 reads CASSFTGGGGTEAFF. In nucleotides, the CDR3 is TGTGCCAGCAGCTTCACAGGGGGCGGTGGCACTGAAGCTTTCTTT.

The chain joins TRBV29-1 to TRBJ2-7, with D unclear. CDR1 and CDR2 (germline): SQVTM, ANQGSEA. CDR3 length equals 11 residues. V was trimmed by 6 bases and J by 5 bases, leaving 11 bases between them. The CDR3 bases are TGCAGCGTCCGAACATCCCACGAGCAGTACTTC. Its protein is CSVRTSHEQYF.

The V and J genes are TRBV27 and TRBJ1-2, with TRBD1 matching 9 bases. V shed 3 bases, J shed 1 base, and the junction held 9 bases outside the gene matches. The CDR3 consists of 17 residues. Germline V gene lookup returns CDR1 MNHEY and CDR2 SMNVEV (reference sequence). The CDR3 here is CASSFLRTGEVNYGYTF. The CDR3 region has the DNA TGTGCCAGCAGTTTTTTAAGGACAGGGGAGGTTAACTATGGCTACACCTTC.

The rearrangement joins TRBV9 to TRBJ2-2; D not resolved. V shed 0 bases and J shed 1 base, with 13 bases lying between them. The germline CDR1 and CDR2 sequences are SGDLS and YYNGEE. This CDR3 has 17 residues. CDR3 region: CASSVGLVPRNTGELFF. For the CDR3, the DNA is TGTGCCAGCAGCGTAGGGCTGGTGCCCCGGAACACCGGGGAGCTGTTTTTT.

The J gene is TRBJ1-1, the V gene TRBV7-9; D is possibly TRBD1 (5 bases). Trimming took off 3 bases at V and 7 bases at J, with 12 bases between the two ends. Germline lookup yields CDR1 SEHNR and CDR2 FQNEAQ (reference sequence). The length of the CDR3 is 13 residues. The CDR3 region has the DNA TGTGCCAGCAGCTTGGGGGGGTCGGGTGAAGCTTTCTTT. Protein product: CASSLGGSGEAFF. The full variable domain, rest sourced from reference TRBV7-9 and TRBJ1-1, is DTGVSQNPRHKITKRGQNVTFRCDPISEHNRLYWYRQTLGQGPEFLTYFQNEAQLEKSRLLSDRFSAERPKGSFSTLEIQRTEQGDSAMYLCASSLGGSGEAFFGQGTRLTVV.

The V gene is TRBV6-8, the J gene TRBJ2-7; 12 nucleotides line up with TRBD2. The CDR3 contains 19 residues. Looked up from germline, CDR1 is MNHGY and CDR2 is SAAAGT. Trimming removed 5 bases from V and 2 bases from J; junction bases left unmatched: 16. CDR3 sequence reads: CASSPPGGLAGIPAYEQYF. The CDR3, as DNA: TGTGCCAGCAGTCCCCCGGGCGGACTAGCGGGAATCCCAGCCTACGAGCAGTACTTC.

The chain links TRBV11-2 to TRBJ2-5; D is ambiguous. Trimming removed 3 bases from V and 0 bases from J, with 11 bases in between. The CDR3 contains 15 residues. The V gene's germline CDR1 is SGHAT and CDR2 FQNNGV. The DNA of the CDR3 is TGTGCCAGCAGCTTGTTTTATCGGGACCAAGAGACCCAGTACTTC. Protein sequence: CASSLFYRDQETQYF.

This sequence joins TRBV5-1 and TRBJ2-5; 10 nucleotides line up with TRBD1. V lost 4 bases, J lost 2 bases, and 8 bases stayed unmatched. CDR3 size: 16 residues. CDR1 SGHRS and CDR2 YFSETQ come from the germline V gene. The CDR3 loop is CASSVRDRGLQETQYF. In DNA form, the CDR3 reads TGCGCCAGCAGCGTCCGTGACAGGGGGCTTCAAGAGACCCAGTACTTC.

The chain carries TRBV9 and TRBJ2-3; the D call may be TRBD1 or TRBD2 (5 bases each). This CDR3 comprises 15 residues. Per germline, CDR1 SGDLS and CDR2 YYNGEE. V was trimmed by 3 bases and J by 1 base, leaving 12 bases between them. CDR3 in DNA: TGTGCCAGCAGCGAAGACGGGGCCGGCACAGATACGCAGTATTTT. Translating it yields CASSEDGAGTDTQYF.

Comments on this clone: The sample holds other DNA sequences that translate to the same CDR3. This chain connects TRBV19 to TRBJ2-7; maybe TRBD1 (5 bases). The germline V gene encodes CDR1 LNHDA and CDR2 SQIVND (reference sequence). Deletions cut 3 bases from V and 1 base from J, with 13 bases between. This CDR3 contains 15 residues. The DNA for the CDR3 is TGTGCCAGTAGTATTTCGAGTGGGGCTTCCTACGAGCAGTACTTC. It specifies CASSISSGASYEQYF.

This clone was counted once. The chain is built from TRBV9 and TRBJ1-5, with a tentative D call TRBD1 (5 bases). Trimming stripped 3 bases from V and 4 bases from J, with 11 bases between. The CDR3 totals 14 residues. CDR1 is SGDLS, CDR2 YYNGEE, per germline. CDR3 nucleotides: TGTGCCAGCAGCGCTGGGGGGGAAAATCAGCCCCAGCATTTT. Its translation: CASSAGGENQPQHF.